Presented here are 2 T cell receptor beta chains from one specimen sequenced in a study of regulatory T cells in long-lasting Graves disease (dated by TCRdb to about 2021). This specimen's time point label, per the study, means: persistent/refractory GD, antithyroid drugs over 5 years with positive TRAb. For both TCR sequencing and RNA sequencing, RNA was extracted from PBMCs in TRIzol. Libraries were prepared through multiplex PCR. Reads for this sample came from an Illumina HiSeq 4000. TCR beta libraries were built with iRepertoire HTBI primers and Arm-PCR amplification of CDR3 regions. TCRdb reworked the public reads: Q25 trimming with fastp, MiXCR clone assembly, productive beta chains retained. Each entry is one CDR3 protein sequence, shown with its most common DNA and genes. Across this sample there are about half a million distinct CDR3 sequences, with approximately 22% seen only once. Of the sample, 13% is held by the ten largest clones.

This specimen consisted of peripheral blood mononuclear cells (PBMCs), obtained when the disease was refractory, from a patient treated with antithyroid drugs. The receptors were gathered from a female donor with Graves disease.

This clonotype was observed at least ten times. The CDR3 protein is CASSDVTAASYEQYF. CDR3 coding DNA: TGTGCCAGCAGTGACGTCACTGCCGCTTCCTACGAGCAGTACTTC. The chain carries TRBV2 and TRBJ2-7; D is undetermined. CDR3 length equals 15 residues. V dropped 3 bases and J dropped 1 base, with 13 bases sitting between them. The germline V gene has CDR1 SNHLY and CDR2 FYNNEI.

The sample holds many counts of this clonotype. The chain links TRBV6-2 or TRBV6-3 to TRBJ2-5; no firm D call. Trimming stripped 6 bases from V and 4 bases from J, with 15 bases between. CDR1 and CDR2 (germline): MNHEY, SVGEGT. The CDR3 spans 14 residues. CDR3 sequence (DNA): TGTGCCAGCAGCCCCCTCCGGGTCGGAGAGACCCAGTACTTC. Translated, it gives CASSPLRVGETQYF.